These 14 T cell receptor beta chains were all obtained from the same sample, sequenced in a study of cytomegalovirus exposure and HLA in healthy donors. The PCR ran on 60 Vbeta and 13 Jbeta primers. The method was immunoSEQ multiplex PCR; TCRdb's version includes in-frame clones alone and lacks a portion of them. The table has under 150,000 clones, around 82% seen once; the top ten hold 5% to 8%. The sequenced sample consisted of PBMCs. The receptor set was obtained from a woman between 35 and 50 years old in good health and CMV-seropositive.

This chain connects TRBV9 to TRBJ2-1; 10 bases are shared with TRBD1. Trimming at V came to 4 bases and at J to 4 bases, leaving 8 bases not matched to a gene. The CDR3 is 16 amino acids. Germline V CDR1 and CDR2: SGDLS, YYNGEE. The CDR3 loop reads CASSSSGTGAYNEQFF. CDR3 bases: TGTGCCAGCAGCTCCTCCGGGACAGGGGCTTACAATGAGCAGTTCTTC.

This clone was found a few times. V gene TRBV2 combines with J gene TRBJ2-3; 13 bases match TRBD2. The germline V gene encodes CDR1 SNHLY and CDR2 FYNNEI. This CDR3 spans 15 amino acids. Trimming cost V 6 bases and J 6 bases; bases outside gene matches: 6. The CDR3 nucleotides are TGTGCCAGCAGATCACTAGCGGGAGGGTCGGATACGCAGTATTTT. This gives the protein CASRSLAGGSDTQYF.

The chain carries TRBV7-9 and TRBJ2-3; 9 bases match TRBD1. In germline, CDR1 is SEHNR, CDR2 FQNEAQ (reference sequence). The CDR3 is 15 amino acids. J gave up 4 bases and V 6 bases, and 8 bases lay outside the gene matches. This chain's CDR3 is CASRRGQGHSDTQYF. In DNA form, the CDR3 reads TGTGCCAGCAGAAGGGGACAGGGACATTCAGATACGCAGTATTTT.

V is TRBV11-3 and J is TRBJ1-4, with TRBD1 as a possible D gene (5 bases). Germline V lookup: CDR1 SGHNT, CDR2 YENEEA. V was trimmed by 6 bases and J by 6 bases, leaving 11 bases between them. This CDR3 is built from 13 residues. CDR3 loop: CASSLQDYEKLFF. In DNA, the CDR3 is TGTGCCAGCAGTTTACAGGATTATGAAAAACTGTTTTTT.

The genes are TRBV28 and TRBJ1-5; D perhaps matches TRBD1 (5 bases). CDR3 length: 16 residues. V lost 7 bases to trimming and J lost 0 bases, with 16 bases between them. The germline V gene has CDR1 MDHEN and CDR2 SYDVKM. The CDR3 spells CASNPGVGLSNQPQHF. CDR3 nucleotides: TGTGCCAGCAACCCGGGGGTGGGGCTTAGCAATCAGCCCCAGCATTTT.

V usage is TRBV7-9 and J usage is TRBJ2-3, with D possibly TRBD2 on 6 matching bases. The V gene lost 3 bases and the J gene lost 4 bases, with 11 bases spanning the gap. CDR3 size: 14 residues. From germline, CDR1 is SEHNR and CDR2 FQNEAQ (reference sequence). The CDR3 spells CASSLGGGADTQYF. For the CDR3, the DNA is TGTGCCAGCAGCTTGGGCGGAGGGGCAGATACGCAGTATTTT.

This clone showed up just a few times. V usage is TRBV5-6 and J usage is TRBJ2-7; 10 nucleotides match TRBD1. CDR1 SGHDT and CDR2 YYEEEE come from the germline V gene. V shed 4 bases, J shed 3 bases, and the junction held 4 bases outside the gene matches. This CDR3 comprises 14 residues. The CDR3 DNA follows: TGTGCCAGCAGCCCGACAGGGGGCTTCTACGAGCAGTACTTC. Protein: CASSPTGGFYEQYF.

The chain carries TRBV11-3 and TRBJ2-7; TRBD2 agrees at 10 bases. The V and J ends lost 8 bases and 6 bases, in that order; junction bases with no gene match: 16. This CDR3 has 16 residues. The germline V gene has CDR1 SGHNT and CDR2 YENEEA. In nucleotides, the CDR3 is TGTGCCAGCCGGACGAGAGAGCGGGAGGGCCGTGGCGAGCAGTACTTC. It encodes CASRTREREGRGEQYF.

This chain uses TRBV6-6 with TRBJ1-2, with 7 bases aligning to TRBD1. Per the germline V gene, CDR1 is MNHNY and CDR2 is SVGAGI (reference sequence). V dropped 0 bases and J dropped 6; count of bases not matched to a gene: 10. The length of the CDR3 is 16 residues. The CDR3 sequence is CASSYSDPRQGDGYTF. The DNA of the CDR3 is TGTGCCAGCAGTTACTCGGACCCAAGACAGGGAGATGGCTACACCTTC.

The chain joins TRBV15 to TRBJ1-1, with 12 bases that match TRBD1. Germline V gene lookup returns CDR1 LNHNV and CDR2 YYDKDF (reference sequence). This CDR3 comprises 16 residues. The ends lost 8 bases at V and 2 bases at J; junction bases unmatched: 9. The CDR3 DNA reads as TGTGCCACCGGGACAGGGGGCGCGCCGGGCAACACTGAAGCTTTCTTT. As protein: CATGTGGAPGNTEAFF.

This clone was seen only once. The chain carries TRBV5-4 and TRBJ2-5; TRBD2 is a possible D gene (6 bases). The CDR3 is 14 amino acids. From germline, CDR1 is SGHNT and CDR2 YYREEE (reference sequence). Between the trimmed V and J ends, which lost 4 bases and 5 bases, there was a span of 15 bases. In DNA, the CDR3 is TGTGCCAGCAGCGACCTGGGGGGAGGTGAGACCCAGTACTTC. Translating gives CASSDLGGGETQYF.

In DNA, the CDR3 is TGCGCCAGCAACCCGGGACAGGGGGCTTCAGAGACCCAGTACTTC. As protein: CASNPGQGASETQYF. The genes are TRBV5-1 and TRBJ2-5; the match to TRBD1 covers 12 bases. The trim removed 6 bases at V and 4 bases at J, leaving 7 bases unmatched. The CDR3 contains 15 residues. Germline V gene lookup returns CDR1 SGHRS and CDR2 YFSETQ.

V and J are TRBV5-1 and TRBJ2-3, with D hard to call. The CDR3 spans 15 residues. Germline V gene data show CDR1 as SGHRS and CDR2 as YFSETQ. Deletions cut 4 bases from V and 0 bases from J, with 12 bases between. The CDR3 loop reads CASSLGGSSTDTQYF. The CDR3 nucleotides are TGCGCCAGCAGCCTGGGCGGATCTAGCACAGATACGCAGTATTTT.

The V and J genes are TRBV7-2 and TRBJ2-1; D is perhaps TRBD1 (6 bases). Looked up from germline, CDR1 is SGHTA and CDR2 is FQGNSA. Trimming took off 1 base at V and 5 bases at J, with 12 bases between the two ends. The CDR3 extends over 15 amino acids. The CDR3: CASSLVGARNNEQFF. As DNA, the CDR3 is TGTGCCAGCAGCTTAGTGGGGGCGCGAAACAATGAGCAGTTCTTC.